Listed below are T cell receptor beta chains from one sample, sequenced in a study of blood T cells in healthy people across ages. MiXCR, applied by TCRdb to the 5' RACE reads, yields one record per CDR3 protein. This repertoire shows about 800,000 distinct CDR3 sequences, 58% found once; its top ten account for 20% to 25%. Sequencing was performed on blood. The receptors shown here come from a man under 40 in good health. Each CDR3 is given with its conserved first and last residue. The D gene is left open where the match is weak. For some rows the clone size is stated as once, few or many, or as a class when expanded; others skip it.

TRBV4-3,TRBJ2-7,15,-,few,CASSPVWGEDYEQYF,TGCGCCAGCAGCCCTGTTTGGGGGGAGGACTACGAGCAGTACTTC
TRBV3-1,TRBJ1-1,15,-,-,CASSHNPQLNTEAFF,TGTGCCAGCAGCCACAATCCACAGTTGAACACTGAAGCTTTCTTT
TRBV10-3,TRBJ2-7,13,-,once,CAISVLRGYEQYF,TGTGCCATCAGTGTCCTTCGGGGCTACGAGCAGTACTTC
TRBV24-1,TRBJ2-7,13,-,-,CTTSDSGTYEQYF,TGTACCACCAGTGATTCAGGGACCTACGAGCAGTACTTC
TRBV28,TRBJ1-2,12,-,-,CASNSGNYGYTF,TGTGCCAGCAATTCAGGCAACTATGGCTACACCTTC
TRBV7-2,TRBJ2-7,14,-,-,CASSFGTAAYEQYF,TGTGCCAGCAGCTTTGGAACAGCCGCTTACGAGCAGTACTTC
TRBV6-5,TRBJ2-1,11,TRBD2,-,CASSYSGTRFF,TGTGCCAGCAGTTACTCCGGGACTAGGTTCTTC
TRBV12-3/TRBV12-4,TRBJ2-4,15,TRBD2,-,CASSLGGGAIGIQYF,TGTGCCAGCAGTTTAGGCGGGGGGGCAATCGGCATTCAGTACTTC
TRBV11-2,TRBJ2-5,16,TRBD2,few,CASSPILPGSGGEQYF,TGTGCCAGCAGTCCTATCCTACCGGGATCGGGGGGGGAGCAGTACTTC
TRBV3-1,TRBJ2-7,15,-,-,CASSQEGGRGSEQYF,TGTGCCAGCAGCCAAGAAGGGGGACGGGGCTCCGAGCAGTACTTC
TRBV7-2,TRBJ2-1,12,-,-,CATAPSYNEQFF,TGTGCCACCGCGCCCTCCTACAATGAGCAGTTCTTC
TRBV7-2,TRBJ2-7,14,-,few,CASSLAGPMYEQYF,TGTGCCAGCAGCTTAGCGGGCCCGATGTACGAGCAGTACTTC
TRBV6-5,TRBJ1-2,16,TRBD1,-,CASSYTDNRGVYGYTF,TGTGCCAGCAGTTACACTGATAACAGGGGCGTCTATGGCTACACCTTC
TRBV3-1,TRBJ2-1,17,-,-,CASSQDLSGAIYNEQFF,TGTGCCAGCAGCCAAGATCTGTCGGGGGCGATCTACAATGAGCAGTTCTTC
TRBV20-1,TRBJ2-7,13,TRBD1,-,CSASGTGVSEQYF,TGCAGTGCTAGCGGGACAGGGGTAAGCGAGCAGTACTTC
TRBV29-1,TRBJ1-1,14,-,-,CSVESAHQNTEAFF,TGCAGCGTTGAGTCCGCCCACCAAAACACTGAAGCTTTCTTT
TRBV27,TRBJ2-7,19,TRBD2,-,CASSPTTGPQLAGAGEQYF,TGTGCCAGCAGCCCAACGACAGGGCCGCAACTAGCGGGAGCGGGCGAGCAGTACTTC
TRBV7-3,TRBJ2-5,17,-,-,CASSQSPFKGAQETQYF,TGTGCCAGCAGCCAATCCCCCTTTAAGGGTGCCCAAGAGACCCAGTACTTC
TRBV3-1,TRBJ2-2,16,-,many,CASSQDLRRGTGELFF,TGTGCCAGCAGCCAAGATCTCCGGCGGGGCACCGGGGAGCTGTTTTTT
TRBV6-7,TRBJ2-5,15,TRBD2,-,CASSCPTSPKETQYF,TGTGCCAGCAGTTGCCCGACTAGCCCGAAAGAGACCCAGTACTTC